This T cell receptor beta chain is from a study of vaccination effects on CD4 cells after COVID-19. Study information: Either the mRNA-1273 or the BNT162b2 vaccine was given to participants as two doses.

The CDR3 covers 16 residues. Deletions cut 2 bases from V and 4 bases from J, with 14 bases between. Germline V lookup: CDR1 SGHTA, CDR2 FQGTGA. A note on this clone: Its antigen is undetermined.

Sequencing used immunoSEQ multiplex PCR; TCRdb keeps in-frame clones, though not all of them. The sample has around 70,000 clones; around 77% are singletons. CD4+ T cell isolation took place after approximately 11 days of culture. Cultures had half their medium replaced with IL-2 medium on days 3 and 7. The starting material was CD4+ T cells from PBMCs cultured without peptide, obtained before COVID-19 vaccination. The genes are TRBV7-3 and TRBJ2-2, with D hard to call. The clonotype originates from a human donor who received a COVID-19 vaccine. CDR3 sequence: CASSLSASAATGELFF. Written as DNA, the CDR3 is TGTGCCAGCAGCTTATCCGCGTCGGCAGCCACCGGGGAGCTGTTTTTT.